This entry lists 24 T cell receptor beta chains sequenced from one sample in a study of cytomegalovirus exposure and HLA in healthy donors. Primers: 60 Vbeta forward and 13 Jbeta reverse. Clones were sequenced by immunoSEQ multiplex PCR, and TCRdb holds only the in-frame ones, with some missing. In the table there are approximately 210,000 clones, about four fifths of which are singletons. Sequencing was performed on PBMCs. The source of these receptors is a girl aged 5 to 17 in good health and CMV-seropositive.

The V call is TRBV30, the J call TRBJ2-3; tentative D call: TRBD2 (6 bases). CDR3 length: 12 amino acids. The germline V gene encodes CDR1 GTSNPN and CDR2 SVGIG (reference sequence). CDR3 region: CAGGAGTDTQYF. Written as DNA, the CDR3 is TGTGCGGGGGGAGCGGGTACAGATACGCAGTATTTT.

V usage is TRBV5-1 and J usage is TRBJ2-7; 7 bases line up with TRBD1. This CDR3 spans 13 amino acids. With V trimmed by 4 bases and J by 0 bases, 1 base remained unmatched. The germline gives CDR1 SGHRS, CDR2 YFSETQ. CDR3 protein: CASSGTDSYEQYF. CDR3 nucleotides: TGCGCCAGCAGCGGGACAGACTCCTACGAGCAGTACTTC.

This clone was detected once. The rearrangement links TRBV27 to TRBJ2-7, with D possibly matching TRBD1 (6 bases). The ends were cut back, 3 bases at V and 2 bases at J, with 14 bases in the middle. This CDR3 region has 15 residues. Germline V CDR1 and CDR2: MNHEY, SMNVEV (reference sequence). The CDR3 DNA reads TGTGCCAGCAGTTTGGGGACATACGGCCCCTACGAGCAGTACTTC. Protein product: CASSLGTYGPYEQYF.

This clone has only a few counts. The V and J genes are TRBV7-8 and TRBJ1-4; D gene unclear. The germline CDR1 and CDR2 sequences are SGHVS and FQNEAQ. Trimming shortened V by 5 bases and J by 4 bases, and 14 bases separated the two germline ends. This CDR3 has 15 residues. CDR3 amino acids: CASSAPRGFNEKLFF. The CDR3 DNA sequence: TGTGCCAGCAGCGCACCGCGGGGTTTTAATGAAAAACTGTTTTTT.

The chain has TRBV5-1 and TRBJ1-3; TRBD1 is a possible D gene (5 bases). With 2 bases removed from V and 4 bases from J, the gap between germline ends came to 16 bases. The germline V gene encodes CDR1 SGHRS and CDR2 YFSETQ. The CDR3 consists of 16 residues. The CDR3 here is CASSFGGPVSGNTIYF. The CDR3 region has the DNA TGCGCCAGCAGCTTCGGGGGACCAGTCTCCGGAAACACCATATATTTT.

This clone was recorded only once. This chain joins TRBV11-3 and TRBJ2-1; tentatively, D is TRBD2 (7 bases). Trimming cost V 2 bases and J 3 bases, with 11 bases left between them. Germline V lookup: CDR1 SGHNT, CDR2 YENEEA. CDR3 length: 15 residues. The CDR3: CASSLRGADYNEQFF. CDR3 nucleotide sequence: TGTGCCAGCAGCTTACGGGGGGCCGACTACAATGAGCAGTTCTTC.

V usage is TRBV11-2 and J usage is TRBJ1-5, with D unresolved. Trimming removed 5 bases from V and 4 bases from J, with 6 bases in between. Germline V lookup: CDR1 SGHAT, CDR2 FQNNGV. The CDR3 runs 12 residues. The CDR3 spells CASSRGNQPQHF. The CDR3 DNA follows: TGTGCCAGCAGCCGCGGAAATCAGCCCCAGCATTTT.

This chain uses TRBV6-4 with TRBJ2-2, with 8 bases that match TRBD1. The V gene end was trimmed by 6 bases and the J gene end by 5 bases; junction bases not matched to a gene: 8. Germline V gene sequence: CDR1 MRHNA, CDR2 SNTAGT. This CDR3 has 15 amino acids. This CDR3 reads CASSEGQDRTGELFF. CDR3 sequence (DNA): TGTGCCAGCAGCGAGGGACAGGACAGGACCGGGGAGCTGTTTTTT.

The chain employs TRBV30 and TRBJ2-3, with D hard to call. Germline assignment: CDR1 GTSNPN and CDR2 SVGIG (reference sequence). V gave up 5 bases and J gave up 2 bases, with 11 bases separating them. The CDR3 sequence is 13 residues long. The CDR3 DNA reads TGTGCCTGGGCTAGTGGCCTCACAGATACGCAGTATTTT. It yields the protein CAWASGLTDTQYF.

The sample holds one count of this clone. The genes are TRBV5-6 and TRBJ2-7; maybe TRBD1 (6 bases). This CDR3 has 18 amino acids. V shed 0 bases and J shed 3 bases, with 22 bases lying between them. Germline loops: CDR1 SGHDT, CDR2 YYEEEE. The CDR3 loop reads CASSLEARWTAEGYEQYF. As DNA, the CDR3 is TGTGCCAGCAGCTTGGAGGCTCGATGGACAGCCGAGGGCTACGAGCAGTACTTC.

V and J are TRBV19 and TRBJ1-1, with TRBD1 as a possible D gene (6 bases). Trimming took off 3 bases at V and 5 bases at J, with 10 bases between the two ends. This CDR3 has 13 residues. Germline V gives CDR1 LNHDA, CDR2 SQIVND (reference sequence). As DNA, the CDR3 is TGTGCCAGTAGTATGGCAGGGGCTACTGAAGCTTTCTTT. Protein sequence: CASSMAGATEAFF. The variable domain in full, with the rest retrieved from reference TRBV19 and TRBJ1-1, is DGGITQSPKYLFRKEGQNVTLSCEQNLNHDAMYWYRQDPGQGLRLIYYSQIVNDFQKGDIAEGYSVSREKKESFPLTVTSAQKNPTAFYLCASSMAGATEAFFGQGTRLTVV.

V is TRBV7-9 and J is TRBJ2-1; TRBD1 aligns across 7 bases. Germline values: CDR1 SEHNR, CDR2 FQNEAQ (reference sequence). The CDR3 is 15 residues long. With V trimmed by 5 bases and J by 2 bases, 6 bases remained unmatched. In DNA form, the CDR3 reads TGTGCCAGCAGCCCAATGGGACAGCCCTACAATGAGCAGTTCTTC. It specifies CASSPMGQPYNEQFF.

The CDR3 region has the DNA TGTGCCAGCAGGTCACAGGGGGCAGGTTCACCCCTCCACTTT. Translating it yields CASRSQGAGSPLHF. The chain has TRBV2 and TRBJ1-6; 9 bases are a match to TRBD1. V dropped 6 bases and J dropped 9; count of bases not matched to a gene: 6. The CDR3 extends over 14 amino acids. CDR1 and CDR2 from the germline V gene are SNHLY and FYNNEI.

V gene TRBV5-4 combines with J gene TRBJ2-1; 9 nucleotides align to TRBD2. The length of the CDR3 is 14 residues. Germline assignment: CDR1 SGHNT and CDR2 YYREEE (reference sequence). J lost 1 base, V lost 6 bases, and 2 bases had no gene match. CDR3 region: CASTSGDSYNEQFF. The CDR3 region has the DNA TGTGCCAGCACTAGCGGGGATTCCTACAATGAGCAGTTCTTC. The full variable domain, completed using reference TRBV5-4 and TRBJ2-1, is ETGVTQSPTHLIKTRGQQVTLRCSSQSGHNTVSWYQQALGQGPQFIFQYYREEENGRGNFPPRFSGLQFPNYSSELNVNALELDDSALYLCASTSGDSYNEQFFGPGTRLTVL.

The chain is built from TRBV27 and TRBJ2-1; the match to TRBD1 covers 8 bases. V shed 3 bases, J shed 7 bases, and the junction held 2 bases outside the gene matches. Germline assignment: CDR1 MNHEY and CDR2 SMNVEV (reference sequence). The CDR3 sequence is 13 residues long. The CDR3: CASSLDRANEQFF. Written as DNA, the CDR3 is TGTGCCAGCAGTTTGGACAGGGCAAATGAGCAGTTCTTC.

V usage is TRBV6-5 and J usage is TRBJ2-2; no clear D gene. Trimming took 0 bases from V and 1 from J, leaving 9 bases between them. The CDR3 length is 16 residues. The germline gives CDR1 MNHEY, CDR2 SVGAGI. CDR3 sequence (DNA): TGTGCCAGCAGTTACTCGGGCAGAATGAACACCGGGGAGCTGTTTTTT. Translated: CASSYSGRMNTGELFF.

The CDR3 region is CASSEGGQLDEQYF. DNA for the CDR3: TGCGCCAGCAGTGAAGGAGGACAGTTAGACGAGCAGTACTTC. The chain is built from TRBV10-2 and TRBJ2-7; TRBD1 is a possible D gene (6 bases). There are 14 residues in the CDR3. V lost 3 bases, J lost 5 bases, and 14 bases lay in between. Per the germline V gene, CDR1 is WSHSY and CDR2 is SAAADI.

The V and J genes are TRBV6-5 and TRBJ2-7, with D unclear. This CDR3 has 16 amino acids. CDR1 and CDR2 from the germline V gene are MNHEY and SVGAGI. Between the trimmed V and J ends, which lost 3 bases and 0 bases, there was a span of 15 bases. CDR3 protein: CASSYGPDQSSYEQYF. The CDR3 coding sequence is TGTGCCAGCAGTTATGGGCCTGACCAGAGCTCCTACGAGCAGTACTTC.

This chain's CDR3 is CASSSERGAYEQYF. In DNA form, the CDR3 reads TGTGCCAGCAGCTCTGAGCGGGGGGCCTACGAGCAGTACTTC. The chain joins TRBV5-4 to TRBJ2-7, with 9 bases that match TRBD2. Germline V gives CDR1 SGHNT, CDR2 YYREEE (reference sequence). This CDR3 comprises 14 residues. Germline trimming cut 3 bases from V and 2 bases from J; bases unmatched to any gene: 3.

This rearrangement joins TRBV7-8 to TRBJ2-7; 7 positions match TRBD1. Trimming cost V 5 bases and J 6 bases; bases outside gene matches: 7. The CDR3 runs to 13 residues. Germline lookup yields CDR1 SGHVS and CDR2 FQNEAQ. The CDR3 protein is CASSLDRVREQYF. The CDR3 DNA sequence: TGTGCCAGCAGCCTAGACAGGGTACGCGAGCAGTACTTC.

The chain joins TRBV7-9 to TRBJ1-4; no definite D call. Looked up from germline, CDR1 is SEHNR and CDR2 is FQNEAQ (reference sequence). CDR3 length: 14 residues. The germline V and J ends were trimmed by 6 bases and 4 bases, with 12 bases remaining between them. CDR3 in amino acids: CASSLGGINEKLFF. In DNA form, the CDR3 reads TGTGCCAGCAGTCTCGGAGGGATTAATGAAAAACTGTTTTTT.

The J gene is TRBJ2-7, the V gene TRBV10-1; D possibly corresponds to TRBD1 (5 bases). V was cut by 6 bases and J by 2 bases, with 20 bases left in between. This CDR3 comprises 16 residues. Per germline, CDR1 WNHNN and CDR2 SYGVQD (reference sequence). CDR3 nucleotide sequence: TGCGCCAGCAGCCCCCAGGGTCCGTTACTGGCCTACGAGCAGTACTTC. This encodes CASSPQGPLLAYEQYF.

The rearrangement uses TRBV5-1 and TRBJ2-2; 10 bases map to TRBD1. Germline CDR1 and CDR2: SGHRS and YFSETQ. This CDR3 is 15 amino acids long. The V and J ends lost 4 bases and 5 bases, in that order; junction bases with no gene match: 5. The CDR3 loop reads CASSLTGGATGELFF. CDR3 nucleotides: TGCGCCAGCAGCCTGACAGGGGGCGCAACCGGGGAGCTGTTTTTT.

The chain carries TRBV7-2 and TRBJ1-6; D unresolved. V lost 1 base, J lost 5 bases, and 6 bases lay in between. CDR1 is SGHTA and CDR2 is FQGNSA in the germline V gene. This CDR3 spans 14 amino acids. This CDR3 reads CASSLVQNNSPLHF. In nucleotides, the CDR3 is TGTGCCAGCAGCTTAGTACAGAATAATTCACCCCTCCACTTT.